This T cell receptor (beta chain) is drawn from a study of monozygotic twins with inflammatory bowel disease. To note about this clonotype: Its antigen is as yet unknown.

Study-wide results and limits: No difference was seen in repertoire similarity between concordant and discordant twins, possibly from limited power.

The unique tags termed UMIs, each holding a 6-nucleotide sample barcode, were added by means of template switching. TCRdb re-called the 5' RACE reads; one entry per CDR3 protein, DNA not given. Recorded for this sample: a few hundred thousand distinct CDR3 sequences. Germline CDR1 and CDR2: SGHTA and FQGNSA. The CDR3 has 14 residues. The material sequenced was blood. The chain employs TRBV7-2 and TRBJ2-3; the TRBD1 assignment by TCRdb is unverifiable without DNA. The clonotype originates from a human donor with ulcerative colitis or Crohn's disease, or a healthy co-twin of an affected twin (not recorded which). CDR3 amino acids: CASSYDRGTDTQYF.